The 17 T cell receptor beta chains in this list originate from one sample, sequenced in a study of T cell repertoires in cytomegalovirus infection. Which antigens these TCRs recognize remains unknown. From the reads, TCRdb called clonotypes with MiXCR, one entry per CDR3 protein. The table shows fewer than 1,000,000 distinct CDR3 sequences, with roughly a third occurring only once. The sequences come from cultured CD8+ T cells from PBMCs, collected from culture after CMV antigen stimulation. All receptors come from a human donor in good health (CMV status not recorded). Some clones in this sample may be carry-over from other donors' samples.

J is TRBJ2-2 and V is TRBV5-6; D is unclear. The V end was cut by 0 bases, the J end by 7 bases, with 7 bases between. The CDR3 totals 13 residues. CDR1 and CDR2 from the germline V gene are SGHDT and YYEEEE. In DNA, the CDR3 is TGTGCCAGCAGCTTGGGGCAAAACGGGGAGCTGTTTTTT. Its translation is CASSLGQNGELFF.

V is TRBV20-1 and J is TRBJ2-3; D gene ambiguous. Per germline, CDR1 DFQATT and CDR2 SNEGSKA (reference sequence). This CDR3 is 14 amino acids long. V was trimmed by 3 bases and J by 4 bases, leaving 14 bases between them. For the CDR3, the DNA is TGCAGTGCTAGCTCGCAGAGCAGGCCAGATACGCAGTATTTT. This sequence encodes CSASSQSRPDTQYF.

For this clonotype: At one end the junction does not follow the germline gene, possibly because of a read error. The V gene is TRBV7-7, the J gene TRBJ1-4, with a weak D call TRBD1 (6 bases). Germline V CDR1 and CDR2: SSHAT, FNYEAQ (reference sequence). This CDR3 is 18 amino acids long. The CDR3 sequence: CASSLRDTQVATNEKLFF. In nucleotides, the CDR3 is TGTGCTAGCAGCCTACGGGACACACAAGTTGCAACTAATGAAAAACTGTTTTTT.

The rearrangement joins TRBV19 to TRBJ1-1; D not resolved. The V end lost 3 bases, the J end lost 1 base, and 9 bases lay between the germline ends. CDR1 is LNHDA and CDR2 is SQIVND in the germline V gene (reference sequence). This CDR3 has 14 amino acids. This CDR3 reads CASSIRQTNTEAFF. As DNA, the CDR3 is TGTGCCAGTAGTATCCGTCAGACGAACACTGAAGCTTTCTTT.

The CDR3 loop reads CASSNSEKLFF. The DNA for the CDR3 is TGTGCCAGCAGTAACAGTGAAAAACTGTTTTTT. V gene TRBV27 combines with J gene TRBJ1-4; D is ambiguous. Per germline, CDR1 MNHEY and CDR2 SMNVEV (reference sequence). This CDR3 is 11 amino acids long. Trimming stripped 5 bases from V and 7 bases from J, with 5 bases between.

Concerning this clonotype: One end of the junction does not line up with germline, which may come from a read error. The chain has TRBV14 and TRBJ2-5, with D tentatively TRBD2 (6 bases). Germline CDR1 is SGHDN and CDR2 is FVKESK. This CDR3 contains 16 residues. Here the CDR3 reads CANSPDKWEAEKTQYF. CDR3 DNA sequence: TGTGCCAACAGCCCAGACAAGTGGGAGGCAGAGAAGACCCAGTACTTC.

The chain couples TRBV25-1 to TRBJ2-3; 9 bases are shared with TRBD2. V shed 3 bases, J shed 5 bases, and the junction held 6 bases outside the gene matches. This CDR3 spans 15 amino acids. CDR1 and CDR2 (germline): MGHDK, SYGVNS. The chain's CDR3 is CASSELRGGGDTQYF. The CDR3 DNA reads TGTGCCAGCAGTGAGCTGCGGGGGGGAGGAGATACGCAGTATTTT. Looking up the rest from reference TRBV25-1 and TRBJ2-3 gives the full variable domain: EADIYQTPRYLVIGTGKKITLECSQTMGHDKMYWYQQDPGMELHLIHYSYGVNSTEKGDLSSESTVSRIRTEHFPLTLESARPSHTSQYLCASSELRGGGDTQYFGPGTRLTVL.

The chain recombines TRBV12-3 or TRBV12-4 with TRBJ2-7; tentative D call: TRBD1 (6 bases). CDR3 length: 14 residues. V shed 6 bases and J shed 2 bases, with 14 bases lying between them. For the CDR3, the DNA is TGTGCCAGCAGCCCAACGGGACATCCCTACGAGCAGTACGTC. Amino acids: CASSPTGHPYEQYV.

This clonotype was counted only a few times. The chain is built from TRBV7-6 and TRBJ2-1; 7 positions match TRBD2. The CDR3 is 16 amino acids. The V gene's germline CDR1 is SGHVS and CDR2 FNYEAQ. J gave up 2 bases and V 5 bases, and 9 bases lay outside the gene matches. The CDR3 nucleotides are TGTGCCAGCAGCCCATCCCGAGCGGGGACCTACAATGAGCAGTTCTTC. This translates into CASSPSRAGTYNEQFF. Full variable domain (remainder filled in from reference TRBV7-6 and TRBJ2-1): GAGVSQSPRYKVTKRGQDVALRCDPISGHVSLYWYRQALGQGPEFLTYFNYEAQQDKSGLPNDRFSAERPEGSISTLTIQRTEQRDSAMYRCASSPSRAGTYNEQFFGPGTRLTVL.

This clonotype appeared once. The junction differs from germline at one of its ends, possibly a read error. The CDR3 loop is CANSLDRGVSYEQYF. CDR3 bases: TGTGCCAACAGTCTCGACAGGGGGGTCTCCTACGAGCAGTACTTC. V usage is TRBV6-5 and J usage is TRBJ2-7; 9 positions match TRBD1. There are 15 residues in the CDR3. Germline V gives CDR1 MNHEY, CDR2 SVGAGI.

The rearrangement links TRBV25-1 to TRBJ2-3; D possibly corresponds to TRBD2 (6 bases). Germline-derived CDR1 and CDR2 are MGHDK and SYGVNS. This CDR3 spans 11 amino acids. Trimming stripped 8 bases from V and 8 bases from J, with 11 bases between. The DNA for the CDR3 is TGTGCCAGCGCCGTGGGGGGTACGCAGTATTTT. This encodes CASAVGGTQYF.

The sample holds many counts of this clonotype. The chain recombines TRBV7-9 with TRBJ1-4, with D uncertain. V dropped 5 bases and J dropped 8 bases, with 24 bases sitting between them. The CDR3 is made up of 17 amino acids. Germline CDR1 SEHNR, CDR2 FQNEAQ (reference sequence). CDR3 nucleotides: TGTGCCAGCAGCCCACCCTTGGCAGGCCGGGTATACGAAAAACTGTTTTTT. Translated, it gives CASSPPLAGRVYEKLFF.

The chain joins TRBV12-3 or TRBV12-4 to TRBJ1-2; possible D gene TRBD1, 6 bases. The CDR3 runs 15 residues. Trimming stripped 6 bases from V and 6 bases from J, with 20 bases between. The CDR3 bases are TGTGCCAGCAGCTACAACTTCAGGGGAATGGATGGCTACACCTTC. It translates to CASSYNFRGMDGYTF.

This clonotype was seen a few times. CDR3 amino acids: CASSFRDMNTEAFF. The CDR3 DNA reads TGCGCCAGCAGCTTCCGCGATATGAACACTGAAGCTTTCTTT. The J gene is TRBJ1-1, the V gene TRBV5-1; the D is unclear. This CDR3 spans 14 amino acids. V was cut by 2 bases and J by 0 bases, with 8 bases left in between. CDR1 is SGHRS, CDR2 YFSETQ, per germline.

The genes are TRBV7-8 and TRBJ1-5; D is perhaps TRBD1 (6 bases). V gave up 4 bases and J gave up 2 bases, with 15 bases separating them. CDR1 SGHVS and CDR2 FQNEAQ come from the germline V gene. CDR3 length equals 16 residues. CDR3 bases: TGTGCCAGCAGCTCCCCCGTGTCAGGGGGCAATCAGCCCCAGCATTTT. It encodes CASSSPVSGGNQPQHF.

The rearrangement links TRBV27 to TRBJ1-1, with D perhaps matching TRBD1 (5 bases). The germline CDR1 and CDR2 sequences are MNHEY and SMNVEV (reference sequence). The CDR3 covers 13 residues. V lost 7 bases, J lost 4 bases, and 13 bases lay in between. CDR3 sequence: CASKLRGVTEAFF. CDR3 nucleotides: TGTGCCAGCAAATTAAGAGGGGTCACTGAAGCTTTCTTT.

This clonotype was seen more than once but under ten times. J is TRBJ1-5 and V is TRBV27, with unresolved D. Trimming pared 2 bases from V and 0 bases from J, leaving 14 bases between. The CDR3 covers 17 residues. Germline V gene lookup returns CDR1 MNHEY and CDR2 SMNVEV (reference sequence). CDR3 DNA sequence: TGTGCCAGCAGTTTACAATTCGGGGATTATAGCAATCAGCCCCAGCATTTT. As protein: CASSLQFGDYSNQPQHF.